Listed below are T cell receptor beta chains from one sample, sequenced in a study of Graves' ophthalmopathy and Graves' hyperthyroidism. From the multiplex PCR reads, TCRdb called clonotypes with MiXCR, one entry per CDR3 protein. The sample includes more than 550,000 distinct CDR3 sequences, about 40% of them seen just once. Sequencing was performed on peripheral blood. These receptors all come from an adult man with Graves' ophthalmopathy. CDR3s include the opening cysteine and the closing phenylalanine or tryptophan.

V,CDR3
TRBV25-1,CASSLRTSGDTGELFF
TRBV30,CAWSSGSGANTF
TRBV25-1,CASTGGETSSYEQYF
TRBV20-1,CSARSQDSNQPQHF
TRBV30,CAWSGGKVLDYEQYF
TRBV5-1,CASGLERSQHF
TRBV19,CASTILGGKANTIYF
TRBV7-9,CASSLVGVLGETQYF
TRBV7-9,CASSPGGDEQFF
TRBV10-3,CASSYSTGDGGELFF
TRBV10-3,CAITRGGANVLTF
TRBV12-3/TRBV12-4,CASRAGQGPNQPQHF
TRBV9,CASSPPDSSYEQYF
TRBV10-2,CASTQGDGRTQYF
TRBV7-2,CASSFNSKERGYGYTF
TRBV18,CASSIHFRDEQYF
TRBV4-1,CASSQVGRHPRQPQHF
TRBV30,CAWSDEKQLETTNEKLFF
TRBV19,CASSLGTGGYTGELFF
TRBV7-9,CASHAGARGYTF
TRBV7-9,CASSLELGPQYF
TRBV10-2,CASSPLMSRAGGRSYEQYF
TRBV25-1,CASSEGVPEGYTF